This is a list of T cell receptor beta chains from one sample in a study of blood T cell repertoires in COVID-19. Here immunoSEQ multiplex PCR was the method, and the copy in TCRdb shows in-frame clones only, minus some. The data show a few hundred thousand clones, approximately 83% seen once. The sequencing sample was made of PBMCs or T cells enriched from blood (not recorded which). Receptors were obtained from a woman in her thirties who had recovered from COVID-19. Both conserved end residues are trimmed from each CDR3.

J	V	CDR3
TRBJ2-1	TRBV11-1	ASSPPSGRRYNEQF
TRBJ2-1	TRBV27	ASTPIGGGNEQF
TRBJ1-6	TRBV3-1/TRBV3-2	ASSAGQYNSPLH
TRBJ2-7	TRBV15	ATSRDRGRYEQY
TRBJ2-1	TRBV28	ASSLSPGTSGYSEQF
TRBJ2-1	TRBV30	AWSFRGHEQF
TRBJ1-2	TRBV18	ASSLDRNYGYT
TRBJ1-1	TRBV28	ASSLPGVFTEAF
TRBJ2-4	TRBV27	ASSGRGGRAGAKNIQY
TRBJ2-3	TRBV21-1	ASSKGGGGEITDTQY
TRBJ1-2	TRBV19	ASSILDRGLT
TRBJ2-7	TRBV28	ASSPGGPYEQY
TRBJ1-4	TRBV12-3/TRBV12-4	ASRQGVRELF
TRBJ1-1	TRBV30	AWITGGRAF
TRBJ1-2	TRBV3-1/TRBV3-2	ASSPDRAGTLGYT
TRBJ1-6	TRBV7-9	ASSFLGLTDLH